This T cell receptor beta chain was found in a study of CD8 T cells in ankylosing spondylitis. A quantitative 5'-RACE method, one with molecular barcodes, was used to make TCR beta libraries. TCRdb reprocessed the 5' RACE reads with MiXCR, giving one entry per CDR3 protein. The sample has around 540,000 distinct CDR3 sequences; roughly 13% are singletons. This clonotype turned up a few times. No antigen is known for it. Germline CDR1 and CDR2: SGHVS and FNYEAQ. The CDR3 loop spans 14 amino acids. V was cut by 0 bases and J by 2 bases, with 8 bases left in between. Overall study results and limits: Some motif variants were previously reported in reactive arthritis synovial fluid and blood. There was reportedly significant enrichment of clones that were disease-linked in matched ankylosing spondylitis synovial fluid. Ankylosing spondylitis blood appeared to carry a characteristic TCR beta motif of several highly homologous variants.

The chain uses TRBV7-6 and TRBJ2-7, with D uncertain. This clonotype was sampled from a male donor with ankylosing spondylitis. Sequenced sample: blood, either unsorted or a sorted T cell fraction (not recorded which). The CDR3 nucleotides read TGTGCCAGCAGCTTAGCTACTGACCCCTACGAGCAGTACTTC. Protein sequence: CASSLATDPYEQYF.